Listed below are T cell receptor beta chains from one sample, sequenced in a study of blood T cell repertoires in COVID-19. Here immunoSEQ multiplex PCR was the method, and the copy in TCRdb shows in-frame clones only, minus some. In the table there are some 110,000 clones, roughly 82% of which are singletons. Sequenced sample: peripheral blood. The receptors originated from a man in his fifties or sixties with acute or convalescent COVID-19. CDR3s include the opening cysteine and the closing phenylalanine or tryptophan. Each record gives: J gene, V gene, clone size, D gene, CDR3 protein, CDR3 DNA. D genes are given only for firm matches. Rows give clone size only sometimes, using once, few, many, or a class for an expanded clone.

TRBJ2-7	TRBV30	few	-	CAWKGDTYEQYF	TGTGCCTGGAAAGGGGACACCTACGAGCAGTACTTC
TRBJ1-6	TRBV20-1	-	-	CSASNAQDSHNSPLHF	TGCAGTGCTAGTAACGCCCAGGACAGTCATAATTCACCCCTCCACTTT
TRBJ1-3	TRBV5-4	-	TRBD1	CASSLQGASGNTIYF	TGTGCCAGCAGCCTACAGGGGGCTTCTGGAAACACCATATATTTT
TRBJ2-1	TRBV28	-	TRBD1	CASSSSGTGSSNEQFF	TGTGCCAGCAGTTCTTCCGGGACAGGGAGCTCCAATGAGCAGTTCTTC
TRBJ2-6	TRBV21-1	few	-	CASSSHSDRGVTGANVLTF	TGTGCCAGCAGCTCCCATTCCGACAGGGGAGTTACTGGGGCCAACGTCCTGACTTTC
TRBJ2-1	TRBV4-1	-	TRBD2	CASSPDAGGLYNEQFF	TGCGCCAGCAGCCCAGACGCGGGAGGGCTATATAATGAGCAGTTCTTC
TRBJ1-3	TRBV19	-	-	CASSDSTSGNTIYF	TGTGCCAGTAGTGACTCCACCTCTGGAAACACCATATATTTT
TRBJ2-3	TRBV9	-	-	CASSPRVSTDTQYF	TGTGCCAGCAGCCCGCGGGTTAGCACAGATACGCAGTATTTT
TRBJ2-2	TRBV11-2	-	-	CASSSDVGAGTGELFF	TGTGCCAGCAGCTCCGATGTGGGGGCTGGCACCGGGGAGCTGTTTTTT
TRBJ2-1	TRBV9	-	-	CASSVVSGSYNEQFF	TGTGCCAGCAGCGTAGTTAGCGGTTCCTACAATGAGCAGTTCTTC
TRBJ2-7	TRBV11-3	-	TRBD1	CASSFLGQGMDYEQYF	TGTGCCAGCAGCTTTCTCGGACAGGGTATGGACTACGAGCAGTACTTC
TRBJ2-3	TRBV5-6	-	-	CASSLVEGNTDTQYF	TGTGCCAGCAGCTTGGTGGAGGGCAACACAGATACGCAGTATTTT
TRBJ1-5	TRBV7-2	-	TRBD1	CASSLDRGSVQPQHF	TGTGCCAGCAGCTTAGACAGGGGAAGCGTTCAGCCCCAGCATTTT
TRBJ2-3	TRBV5-1	once	-	CASSVGQDTQYF	TGCGCCAGCAGCGTGGGTCAGGATACGCAGTATTTT
TRBJ2-3	TRBV10-1	few	-	CASSDDLRADTQYF	TGCGCCAGCAGCGACGATCTACGGGCAGATACGCAGTATTTT
TRBJ1-6	TRBV19	-	-	CASRWATSSYNSPLHF	TGTGCCAGTAGGTGGGCCACGAGCTCCTATAATTCACCCCTCCACTTT
TRBJ2-4	TRBV6-2/TRBV6-3	once	TRBD2	CASTPPGGRGKNIQYF	TGTGCCAGCACCCCCCCCGGAGGGAGGGGCAAAAACATTCAGTACTTC
TRBJ2-7	TRBV29-1	-	-	CSVVTSYEQYF	TGCAGCGTTGTAACTTCCTACGAGCAGTACTTC
TRBJ2-3	TRBV7-3	-	TRBD2	CASSSTSGDTQYF	TGTGCCAGCAGCTCGACTAGCGGAGATACGCAGTATTTT
TRBJ2-5	TRBV5-1	-	TRBD1	CASSRRGRGETQYF	TGCGCCAGCAGCCGAAGGGGGCGCGGGGAGACCCAGTACTTC
TRBJ2-6	TRBV7-3	-	-	CASSLGPGAGANVLTF	TGTGCCAGCAGCCTAGGACCCGGGGCTGGGGCCAACGTCCTGACTTTC
TRBJ2-1	TRBV7-2	once	TRBD2	CASSLGLGGNEQFF	TGTGCCAGCAGCCTGGGACTAGGGGGGAATGAGCAGTTCTTC
TRBJ2-1	TRBV7-9	-	TRBD1	CASSLDRGLYNEQFF	TGTGCCAGCAGCCTCGACAGGGGTTTGTACAATGAGCAGTTCTTC
TRBJ2-7	TRBV12-3/TRBV12-4	once	TRBD2	CASSLLAGYEQYF	TGTGCCAGCAGTTTGCTAGCGGGCTACGAGCAGTACTTC
TRBJ1-2	TRBV5-1	-	TRBD1	CASSLDTTGGIDGYTF	TGCGCCAGCAGCTTGGATACGACAGGGGGCATTGATGGCTACACCTTC
TRBJ1-1	TRBV7-8	few	-	CASSLAATSPEAFF	TGTGCCAGCAGCTTAGCGGCGACAAGTCCTGAAGCTTTCTTT
TRBJ1-2	TRBV30	few	-	CAWSVQQGYGYTF	TGTGCCTGGAGTGTACAACAGGGCTATGGCTACACCTTC
TRBJ1-2	TRBV14	-	-	CASSQARGTGYTF	TGTGCCAGCAGCCAAGCCCGGGGGACTGGCTACACCTTC
TRBJ1-3	TRBV6-5	once	-	CASRSSGNTIYF	TGTGCCAGCAGGAGCTCTGGAAACACCATATATTTT
TRBJ2-5	TRBV10-3	-	TRBD2	CAISAGTSGGQTQYF	TGTGCCATCAGCGCTGGGACTAGCGGGGGGCAGACCCAGTACTTC
TRBJ1-2	TRBV4-2	-	-	CASSQDPWDNRRYTF	TGTGCCAGCAGCCAAGATCCTTGGGACAATCGTCGCTACACCTTC
TRBJ1-3	TRBV4-2	-	-	CASSQDPAGPYSGNTIYF	TGTGCCAGCAGCCAAGATCCGGCAGGGCCCTACTCTGGAAACACCATATATTTT
TRBJ2-3	TRBV5-1	-	TRBD2	CASRHYPGTSGRAGVADTQYF	TGCGCCAGCAGACATTACCCAGGGACTAGCGGGAGGGCCGGGGTGGCAGATACGCAGTATTTT
TRBJ2-3	TRBV11-3	few	TRBD1	CASSLGSRDRAMDTQYF	TGTGCCAGCAGCTTAGGTTCCCGGGACAGGGCGATGGATACGCAGTATTTT
TRBJ1-6	TRBV9	-	-	CASSVLYGESPLHF	TGTGCCAGCAGCGTTCTATATGGGGAGTCACCCCTCCACTTT
TRBJ2-7	TRBV30	-	-	CAWSASSLYPVRVYEQYF	TGTGCCTGGAGTGCTTCATCCCTATACCCCGTCAGGGTGTACGAGCAGTACTTC
TRBJ1-2	TRBV2	-	TRBD1	CASSGDRHYGYTF	TGTGCCAGCAGTGGGGACAGGCACTATGGCTACACCTTC
TRBJ1-2	TRBV28	-	TRBD1	CASSLSGQGYGYTF	TGTGCCAGCAGTTTATCGGGACAGGGCTATGGCTACACCTTC
TRBJ2-1	TRBV4-1	once	TRBD2	CASSTRLAGGNNEQFF	TGCGCCAGCAGCACTCGACTAGCGGGAGGGAACAATGAGCAGTTCTTC
TRBJ1-6	TRBV11-2	-	TRBD1	CASSFGTGLSPLHF	TGTGCCAGCAGCTTCGGGACAGGGCTATCACCCCTCCACTTT
TRBJ2-5	TRBV30	-	-	CAWSAGETQYF	TGTGCCTGGAGCGCGGGGGAGACCCAGTACTTC